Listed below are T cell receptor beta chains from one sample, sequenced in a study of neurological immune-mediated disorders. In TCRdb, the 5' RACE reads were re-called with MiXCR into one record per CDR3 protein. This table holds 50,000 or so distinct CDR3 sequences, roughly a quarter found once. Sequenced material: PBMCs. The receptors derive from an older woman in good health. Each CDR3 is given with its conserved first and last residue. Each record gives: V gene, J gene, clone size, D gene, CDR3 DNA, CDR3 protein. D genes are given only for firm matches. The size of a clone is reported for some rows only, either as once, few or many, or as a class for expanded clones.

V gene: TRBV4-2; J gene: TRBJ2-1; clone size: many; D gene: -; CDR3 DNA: TGTGCCAGCAGCCAAGAAGAGGGCAATGAGCAGTTCTTC; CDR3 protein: CASSQEEGNEQFF
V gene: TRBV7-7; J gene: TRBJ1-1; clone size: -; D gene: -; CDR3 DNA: TGTGCCAGCAGCTTATCAAGGGGGACTGAAGCTTTCTTT; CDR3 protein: CASSLSRGTEAFF
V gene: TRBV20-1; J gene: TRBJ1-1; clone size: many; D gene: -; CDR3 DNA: TGCAGTGCTAGAGAGGACCCTCTGATGTCGGCTTTCTTT; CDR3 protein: CSAREDPLMSAFF
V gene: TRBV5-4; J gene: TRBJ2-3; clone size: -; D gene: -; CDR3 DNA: TGTGCCAGCAGCTTGCTCACAGATACGCAGTATTTT; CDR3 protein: CASSLLTDTQYF
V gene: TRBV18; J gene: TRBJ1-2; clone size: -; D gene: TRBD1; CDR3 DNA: TGTGCCAGCTCACCACGGGACAGCCCATCGAACTATGGCTACACCTTC; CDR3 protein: CASSPRDSPSNYGYTF
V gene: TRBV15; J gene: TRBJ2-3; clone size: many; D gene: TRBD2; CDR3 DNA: TGTGCCACCAGCAGGGGACTAGCGGCTAGCACAGATACGCAGTATTTT; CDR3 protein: CATSRGLAASTDTQYF
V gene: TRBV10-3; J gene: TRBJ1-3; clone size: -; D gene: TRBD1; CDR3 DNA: TGTGCCATCAGTGAGGACAGGGGGACCCCCTCTGGAAACACCATATATTTT; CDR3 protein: CAISEDRGTPSGNTIYF
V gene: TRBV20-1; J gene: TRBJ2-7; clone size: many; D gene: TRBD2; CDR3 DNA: TGCAGTGCTAGAAGTCGACTAGCGGGAGCTGGGGAGCAGTACTTC; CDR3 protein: CSARSRLAGAGEQYF
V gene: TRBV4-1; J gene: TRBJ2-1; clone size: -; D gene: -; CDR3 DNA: TGCGCCAGCAGCCAAGTTCTTGGGTTCAGGGACACCTACAATGAGCAGTTCTTC; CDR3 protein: CASSQVLGFRDTYNEQFF
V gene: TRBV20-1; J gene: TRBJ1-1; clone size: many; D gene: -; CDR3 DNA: TGCAGTGCTAGAGCGAATAGTGGTGTCACTGAAGCTTTCTTT; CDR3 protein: CSARANSGVTEAFF
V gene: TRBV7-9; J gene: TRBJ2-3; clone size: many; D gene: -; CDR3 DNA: TGTGCCAGCAGCTCAGGGGCACCTCCAGATACGCAGTATTTT; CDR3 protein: CASSSGAPPDTQYF
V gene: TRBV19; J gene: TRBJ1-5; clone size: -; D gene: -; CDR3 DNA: TGTGCCAGTAGTATAGTCGCGACGGCCCTTAATCAGCCCCAGCATTTT; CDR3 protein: CASSIVATALNQPQHF
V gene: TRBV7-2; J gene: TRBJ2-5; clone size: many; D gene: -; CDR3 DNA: TGTGCCAGCAGCTTGATGGGGGCAGGAGAGACCCAGTACTTC; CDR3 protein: CASSLMGAGETQYF
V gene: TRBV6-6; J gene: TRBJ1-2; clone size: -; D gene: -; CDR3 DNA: TGTGCCAGCAGTCCACAGGTTGGCTACACCTTC; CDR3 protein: CASSPQVGYTF
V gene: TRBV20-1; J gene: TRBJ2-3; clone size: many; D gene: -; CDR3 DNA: TGCAGTGCTAGAGGGGGCCCGAATACGCAGTATTTT; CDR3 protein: CSARGGPNTQYF
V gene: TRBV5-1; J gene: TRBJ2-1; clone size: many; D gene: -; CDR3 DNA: TGCGCCAGCAGCCCCGGAGGCTCCGGGGTAGGCAATGAGCAGTTCTTC; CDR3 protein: CASSPGGSGVGNEQFF
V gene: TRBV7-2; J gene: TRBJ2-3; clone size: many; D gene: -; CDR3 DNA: TGTGCCAGCAGCTGGGGGGGCAGCACAGATACGCAGTATTTT; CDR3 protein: CASSWGGSTDTQYF
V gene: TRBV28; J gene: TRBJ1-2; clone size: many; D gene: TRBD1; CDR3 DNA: TGTGCCCACCGAGCGGACAGGGGTTATGGCTACACCTTC; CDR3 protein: CAHRADRGYGYTF
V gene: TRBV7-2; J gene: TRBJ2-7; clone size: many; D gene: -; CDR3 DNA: TGTGCCAGCAGCCACCCCCGGGACGGGGCCCCCTACGAGCAGTACTTC; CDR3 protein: CASSHPRDGAPYEQYF
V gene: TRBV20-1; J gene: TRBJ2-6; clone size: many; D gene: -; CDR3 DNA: TGCAGTGCTAGACCCGGTGGGGCCAACGTCCTGACTTTC; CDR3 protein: CSARPGGANVLTF
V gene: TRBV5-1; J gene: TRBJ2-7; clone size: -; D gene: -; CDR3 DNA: TGCGCCAGCAGCTACATGGATGGCGAGCAGTACTTC; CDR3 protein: CASSYMDGEQYF
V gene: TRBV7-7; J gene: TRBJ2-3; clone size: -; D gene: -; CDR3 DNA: TGTGCCAGCAACTTTTCCCGCACAGATACGCAGTATTTT; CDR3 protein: CASNFSRTDTQYF
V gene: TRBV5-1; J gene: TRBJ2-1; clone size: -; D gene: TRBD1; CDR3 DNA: TGCGCCAGCAGCCCTATACTGGGACAGGGAAACAATGAGCAGTTCTTC; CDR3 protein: CASSPILGQGNNEQFF
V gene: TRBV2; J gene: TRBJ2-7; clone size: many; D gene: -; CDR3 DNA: TGTGCCAGCAGTGCATGGGGGAGCTCCTACGAGCAGTACTTC; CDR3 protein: CASSAWGSSYEQYF
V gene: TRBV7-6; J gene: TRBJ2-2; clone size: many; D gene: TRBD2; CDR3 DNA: TGTGCCAGCAGCCGCAATCAGGGACTAGTTTCCGGGGAGCTGTTTTTT; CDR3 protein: CASSRNQGLVSGELFF
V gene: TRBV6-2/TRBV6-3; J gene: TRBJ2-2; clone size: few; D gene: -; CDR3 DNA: TGTGCCAGCAGCAACCTAGGAGCCGGGGAGCTGTTTTTT; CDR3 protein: CASSNLGAGELFF
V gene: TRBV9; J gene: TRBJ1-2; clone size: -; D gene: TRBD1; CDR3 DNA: TGTGCCAGCAGCGTAGAAGGGTTGGGACAGACTAACTATGGCTACACCTTC; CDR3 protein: CASSVEGLGQTNYGYTF
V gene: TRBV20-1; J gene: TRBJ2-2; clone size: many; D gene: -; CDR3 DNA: TGCAGTGCTAGTGTCAGTTCGAACACCGGGGAGCTGTTTTTT; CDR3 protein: CSASVSSNTGELFF